This T cell receptor (beta chain) was documented in a study of T cell responses to AZD1222 COVID-19 vaccine. Data came from immunoSEQ multiplex PCR; TCRdb stores just in-frame clones and leaves some out. The sample includes under 150,000 clones, roughly 85% of them seen just once. Of note for this clone: The antigen remains undetermined.

The study's findings and limits: Possibly, clonal diversity was underestimated; donors were largely white British and included more females. An increase in Spike-specific TCR breadth and depth was observed after two AZD1222 doses. Within unmutated variant regions lay the reported targets of nearly half of spike-specific TCRs. All repertoire sampling was performed exclusively after the peak T cell response.

This CDR3 region has 14 residues. Germline V gene lookup returns CDR1 SGHAT and CDR2 FQNNGV. V was shortened by 5 bases and J by 7 bases, with 12 bases between the two germline ends. The sequencing used peripheral blood, collected 28 days after the second dose of the MenACWY control vaccine. This TCR was recovered from an adult who received the MenACWY meningococcal vaccine as a control. J is TRBJ1-6 and V is TRBV11-2; TRBD1 is a possible D gene (5 bases). Written as DNA, the CDR3 is TGTGCCAGCAGCGTCCGGGACCGAAATTCACCCCTCCACTTT. Translation gives CASSVRDRNSPLHF.